Listed below are T cell receptor beta chains from one sample, sequenced in a study of blood T cell repertoires in COVID-19. Only in-frame clones appear in the TCRdb table, and some are missing; sequencing was by immunoSEQ multiplex PCR. Among 240,000 or so clones listed, around 88% were seen once. The sequencing sample was made of PBMCs or T cells enriched from blood (not recorded which). Receptors were obtained from a woman between 35 and 50 years old with acute COVID-19. The CDR3 runs from the conserved cysteine through the conserved F or W. D genes are given only for firm matches. Only some rows state a clone size, as once, few, many or a class for expanded clones.

D gene: TRBD2; J gene: TRBJ2-1; V gene: TRBV7-3; clone size: NA; CDR3 protein: CASSRTSGNNEQFF; CDR3 DNA: TGTGCCAGCAGCCGGACTAGCGGGAATAATGAGCAGTTCTTC
D gene: NA; J gene: TRBJ1-2; V gene: TRBV3-1/TRBV3-2; clone size: NA; CDR3 protein: CASSQGTDENGYTF; CDR3 DNA: TGTGCCAGCAGCCAAGGGACAGATGAAAATGGCTACACCTTC
D gene: NA; J gene: TRBJ1-3; V gene: TRBV4-1; clone size: once; CDR3 protein: CASSQDPTNSGNTIYF; CDR3 DNA: TGCGCCAGCAGCCAAGACCCCACAAACTCTGGAAACACCATATATTTT
D gene: TRBD2; J gene: TRBJ2-1; V gene: TRBV15; clone size: NA; CDR3 protein: CATSGTSYNEQFF; CDR3 DNA: TGTGCCACCTCTGGGACTAGCTACAATGAGCAGTTCTTC
D gene: TRBD2; J gene: TRBJ2-7; V gene: TRBV12-5; clone size: NA; CDR3 protein: CASGLLAGGYYEQYF; CDR3 DNA: TGTGCTAGTGGTTTGTTAGCGGGAGGCTACTACGAGCAGTACTTC
D gene: NA; J gene: TRBJ2-1; V gene: TRBV7-9; clone size: NA; CDR3 protein: CASSPAWGTYEQFF; CDR3 DNA: TGTGCCAGCAGCCCGGCTTGGGGCACCTATGAGCAGTTCTTC
D gene: NA; J gene: TRBJ2-2; V gene: TRBV4-1; clone size: NA; CDR3 protein: CASSQLTGTGELFF; CDR3 DNA: TGCGCCAGCAGCCAACTTACAGGGACCGGGGAGCTGTTTTTT
D gene: TRBD1; J gene: TRBJ1-5; V gene: TRBV27; clone size: once; CDR3 protein: CASSLGTGNQPQHF; CDR3 DNA: TGTGCCAGCAGTTTGGGGACAGGCAATCAGCCCCAGCATTTT
D gene: NA; J gene: TRBJ1-5; V gene: TRBV12-3/TRBV12-4; clone size: NA; CDR3 protein: CASSRRENQPQHF; CDR3 DNA: TGTGCCAGCAGTCGGAGGGAGAATCAGCCCCAGCATTTT
D gene: NA; J gene: TRBJ2-7; V gene: TRBV6-2/TRBV6-3; clone size: NA; CDR3 protein: CASSDSSYEQYF; CDR3 DNA: TGTGCCAGCAGTGACAGCTCCTACGAGCAGTACTTC
D gene: TRBD1; J gene: TRBJ1-4; V gene: TRBV27; clone size: NA; CDR3 protein: CASSPWTGEDEKLFF; CDR3 DNA: TGTGCCAGCAGTCCTTGGACAGGGGAGGATGAAAAACTGTTTTTT
D gene: TRBD2; J gene: TRBJ2-1; V gene: TRBV7-8; clone size: NA; CDR3 protein: CASRVLAGGQFNEQFF; CDR3 DNA: TGTGCCAGCAGGGTACTAGCGGGAGGGCAATTCAATGAGCAGTTCTTC
D gene: TRBD1; J gene: TRBJ2-7; V gene: TRBV19; clone size: NA; CDR3 protein: CASAGQGSYEQYF; CDR3 DNA: TGTGCCAGCGCCGGACAGGGCTCCTACGAGCAGTACTTC
D gene: TRBD2; J gene: TRBJ2-1; V gene: TRBV7-3; clone size: NA; CDR3 protein: CASSTGTSGIYNEQFF; CDR3 DNA: TGTGCCAGCAGCACCGGGACTAGCGGGATCTACAATGAGCAGTTCTTC
D gene: NA; J gene: TRBJ2-5; V gene: TRBV13; clone size: once; CDR3 protein: CASSQFKETQYF; CDR3 DNA: TGTGCCAGCAGCCAATTCAAAGAGACCCAGTACTTC
D gene: NA; J gene: TRBJ2-1; V gene: TRBV7-8; clone size: NA; CDR3 protein: CASSPEDLSYNEQFF; CDR3 DNA: TGTGCCAGCAGCCCAGAGGACTTGTCCTACAATGAGCAGTTCTTC
D gene: NA; J gene: TRBJ1-2; V gene: TRBV9; clone size: NA; CDR3 protein: CASSVSAVGSNYGYTF; CDR3 DNA: TGTGCCAGCAGCGTGTCCGCCGTGGGCAGTAACTATGGCTACACCTTC
D gene: NA; J gene: TRBJ1-2; V gene: TRBV9; clone size: NA; CDR3 protein: CASSVGFGRDGYTF; CDR3 DNA: TGTGCCAGCAGCGTAGGTTTCGGGAGAGATGGCTACACCTTC
D gene: TRBD2; J gene: TRBJ2-1; V gene: TRBV12-3/TRBV12-4; clone size: few; CDR3 protein: CASRRTRINEQFF; CDR3 DNA: TGTGCCAGCAGACGGACTAGGATCAATGAGCAGTTCTTC
D gene: TRBD1; J gene: TRBJ2-6; V gene: TRBV2; clone size: once; CDR3 protein: CASETGSGANVLTF; CDR3 DNA: TGTGCCAGCGAGACAGGGTCCGGGGCCAACGTCCTGACTTTC
D gene: NA; J gene: TRBJ2-3; V gene: TRBV19; clone size: NA; CDR3 protein: CASSIDRRAADTQYF; CDR3 DNA: TGTGCCAGTAGTATAGATCGCAGGGCGGCAGATACGCAGTATTTT
D gene: NA; J gene: TRBJ1-4; V gene: TRBV4-1; clone size: NA; CDR3 protein: CASSQYNPTNEKLFF; CDR3 DNA: TGCGCCAGCAGCCAATACAACCCAACTAATGAAAAACTGTTTTTT
D gene: NA; J gene: TRBJ2-3; V gene: TRBV21-1; clone size: once; CDR3 protein: CASTPPGLAGADTQYF; CDR3 DNA: TGTGCCAGCACGCCCCCAGGGCTAGCGGGAGCAGATACGCAGTATTTT
D gene: TRBD2; J gene: TRBJ2-6; V gene: TRBV28; clone size: NA; CDR3 protein: CASSAAAGGGGANVLTF; CDR3 DNA: TGTGCCAGCAGCGCGGCGGCGGGAGGGGGAGGGGCCAACGTCCTGACTTTC
D gene: TRBD1; J gene: TRBJ2-1; V gene: TRBV7-9; clone size: NA; CDR3 protein: CASSLLRRTGNNEQFF; CDR3 DNA: TGTGCCAGCAGCCTGCTAAGAAGGACAGGGAACAATGAGCAGTTCTTC
D gene: TRBD2; J gene: TRBJ2-7; V gene: TRBV19; clone size: NA; CDR3 protein: CASSRIAGGPSEQYF; CDR3 DNA: TGTGCCAGTAGTAGGATAGCGGGAGGGCCATCCGAGCAGTACTTC
D gene: NA; J gene: TRBJ1-2; V gene: TRBV5-6; clone size: NA; CDR3 protein: CASSSEVAAGANYGYTF; CDR3 DNA: TGTGCCAGCAGCTCTGAGGTCGCCGCAGGGGCCAACTATGGCTACACCTTC
D gene: NA; J gene: TRBJ2-3; V gene: TRBV12-1; clone size: NA; CDR3 protein: CARGGAQDTQYF; CDR3 DNA: TGTGCCAGGGGGGGGGCGCAAGATACGCAGTATTTT
D gene: NA; J gene: TRBJ1-5; V gene: TRBV3-1/TRBV3-2; clone size: NA; CDR3 protein: CASSPGKRQPQHF; CDR3 DNA: TGTGCCAGCAGCCCGGGAAAGAGACAGCCCCAGCATTTT
D gene: TRBD1; J gene: TRBJ1-2; V gene: TRBV24-1; clone size: NA; CDR3 protein: CATSDLDGKTGRYTF; CDR3 DNA: TGTGCCACCAGTGATTTGGATGGCAAGACAGGGCGCTACACCTTC
D gene: NA; J gene: TRBJ2-7; V gene: TRBV5-6; clone size: many; CDR3 protein: CASSSLASWEQYF; CDR3 DNA: TGTGCCAGCAGCTCCCTCGCGTCGTGGGAGCAGTACTTC
D gene: NA; J gene: TRBJ1-3; V gene: TRBV3-1/TRBV3-2; clone size: NA; CDR3 protein: CASSQGPGKAGNTIYF; CDR3 DNA: TGTGCCAGCAGCCAAGGGCCAGGGAAGGCTGGAAACACCATATATTTT
D gene: NA; J gene: TRBJ1-4; V gene: TRBV7-9; clone size: NA; CDR3 protein: CASSSSGGRLFF; CDR3 DNA: TGTGCCAGCAGCTCGTCTGGCGGGAGACTGTTTTTT
D gene: TRBD2; J gene: TRBJ2-1; V gene: TRBV11-3; clone size: NA; CDR3 protein: CASSLELAGARNEQFF; CDR3 DNA: TGTGCCAGCAGCTTAGAACTAGCGGGAGCACGCAATGAGCAGTTCTTC
D gene: NA; J gene: TRBJ2-7; V gene: TRBV6-1; clone size: NA; CDR3 protein: CASSEGLLTYEQYF; CDR3 DNA: TGTGCCAGCAGTGAAGGTCTGTTAACCTACGAGCAGTACTTC
D gene: NA; J gene: TRBJ2-7; V gene: TRBV2; clone size: NA; CDR3 protein: CASRRQVSSYEQYF; CDR3 DNA: TGTGCCAGCCGCCGACAGGTTAGCTCCTACGAGCAGTACTTC
D gene: NA; J gene: TRBJ2-3; V gene: TRBV9; clone size: NA; CDR3 protein: CASSVASDPTDTQYF; CDR3 DNA: TGTGCCAGCAGCGTAGCTAGCGACCCCACAGATACGCAGTATTTT
D gene: NA; J gene: TRBJ2-7; V gene: TRBV18; clone size: NA; CDR3 protein: CASSPILGSSSYEQYF; CDR3 DNA: TGTGCCAGCTCACCAATTCTGGGGAGCAGCTCCTACGAGCAGTACTTC
D gene: TRBD1; J gene: TRBJ2-1; V gene: TRBV7-9; clone size: NA; CDR3 protein: CASSPRGNSYNEQFF; CDR3 DNA: TGTGCCAGCAGTCCCAGGGGGAACTCCTACAATGAGCAGTTCTTC
D gene: NA; J gene: TRBJ1-2; V gene: TRBV4-1; clone size: NA; CDR3 protein: CASSQAAGEGYTF; CDR3 DNA: TGCGCCAGCAGCCAAGCGGCAGGGGAAGGCTACACCTTC
D gene: TRBD1; J gene: TRBJ1-2; V gene: TRBV11-2; clone size: NA; CDR3 protein: CASSLSGGIYGYTF; CDR3 DNA: TGTGCCAGCAGCTTATCAGGGGGGATCTATGGCTACACCTTC
D gene: NA; J gene: TRBJ1-5; V gene: TRBV6-1; clone size: once; CDR3 protein: CASSEKTKNSNQPQHF; CDR3 DNA: TGTGCCAGCAGTGAAAAGACAAAAAATAGCAATCAGCCCCAGCATTTT
D gene: NA; J gene: TRBJ1-5; V gene: TRBV4-1; clone size: NA; CDR3 protein: CASSQKAPAGASQPQHF; CDR3 DNA: TGCGCCAGCAGCCAAAAGGCGCCCGCAGGTGCTAGCCAGCCCCAGCATTTT
D gene: TRBD2; J gene: TRBJ2-7; V gene: TRBV24-1; clone size: NA; CDR3 protein: CATSDLRRLAGGNEQYF; CDR3 DNA: TGTGCCACCAGTGATTTGAGACGACTAGCGGGGGGTAACGAGCAGTACTTC
D gene: TRBD1; J gene: TRBJ1-1; V gene: TRBV7-6; clone size: NA; CDR3 protein: CASSGTGNVAEAFF; CDR3 DNA: TGTGCCAGCAGTGGGACAGGGAATGTCGCTGAAGCTTTCTTT
D gene: NA; J gene: TRBJ2-3; V gene: TRBV13; clone size: NA; CDR3 protein: CASSSRDTQYF; CDR3 DNA: TGTGCCAGCAGCTCCCGAGATACGCAGTATTTT
D gene: TRBD2; J gene: TRBJ2-5; V gene: TRBV11-3; clone size: NA; CDR3 protein: CASSSGGQETQYF; CDR3 DNA: TGTGCCAGCAGCTCCGGGGGGCAAGAGACCCAGTACTTC
D gene: TRBD2; J gene: TRBJ2-7; V gene: TRBV7-2; clone size: NA; CDR3 protein: CASSSSGKYEQYF; CDR3 DNA: TGTGCCAGCAGCTCTAGCGGAAAGTACGAGCAGTACTTC
D gene: NA; J gene: TRBJ1-1; V gene: TRBV4-2; clone size: few; CDR3 protein: CASSQESAEEGAFF; CDR3 DNA: TGTGCCAGCAGCCAAGAGAGTGCAGAGGAAGGAGCTTTCTTT
D gene: TRBD1; J gene: TRBJ1-2; V gene: TRBV12-3/TRBV12-4; clone size: NA; CDR3 protein: CASSLRQGDGYTF; CDR3 DNA: TGTGCCAGCAGTTTACGTCAGGGGGATGGCTACACCTTC
D gene: TRBD1; J gene: TRBJ2-7; V gene: TRBV7-6; clone size: NA; CDR3 protein: CASSIGQGIPYEQYF; CDR3 DNA: TGTGCCAGCAGCATAGGACAGGGCATCCCCTACGAGCAGTACTTC
D gene: TRBD1; J gene: TRBJ1-1; V gene: TRBV14; clone size: few; CDR3 protein: CASSGGQIEAFF; CDR3 DNA: TGTGCCAGCAGCGGGGGACAGATTGAAGCTTTCTTT
D gene: NA; J gene: TRBJ1-2; V gene: TRBV5-6; clone size: NA; CDR3 protein: CASSLVLIRGGYTF; CDR3 DNA: TGTGCCAGCAGCTTGGTGCTGATTCGAGGTGGCTACACCTTC
D gene: TRBD1; J gene: TRBJ1-5; V gene: TRBV30; clone size: NA; CDR3 protein: CAWSKDRGNQPQHF; CDR3 DNA: TGTGCCTGGAGTAAGGACAGGGGCAATCAGCCCCAGCATTTT
D gene: TRBD2; J gene: TRBJ2-3; V gene: TRBV11-3; clone size: NA; CDR3 protein: CASSLYPAGVSVTDTQYF; CDR3 DNA: TGTGCCAGCAGCTTATACCCAGCGGGAGTGTCGGTCACAGATACGCAGTATTTT